This T cell receptor beta chain originates from a study of cytomegalovirus exposure and HLA in healthy donors. On the study more broadly: The same platform was used for the roughly 120 validation repertoires as for the 650 to 800 first-cohort repertoires, as reported in a later analysis.

Study-wide results and caveats: A subsequent analysis found that TCR clusters from the first cohort also tended to co-occur in the 120 or so validation repertoires, with roughly 95% of cluster scores above 0. 164 TCR beta chains were listed as cytomegalovirus-associated.

To note about this clone: The antigen is unknown.

Sequencing was performed with immunoSEQ multiplex PCR; in TCRdb, only in-frame clones are kept and a portion is missing. The sample includes tens of thousands of clones, 93% of them seen just once. V lost 4 bases, J lost 4 bases, and 8 bases stayed unmatched. CDR3 size: 15 residues. Germline CDR1 reads SEHNR; CDR2 reads FQNEAQ (reference sequence). The source material was PBMCs. The chain joins TRBV7-9 to TRBJ1-1; 8 positions match TRBD1. The clonotype originates from a woman in her thirties in good health and CMV-seronegative. CDR3 in DNA: TGTGCCAGCAGCTCCAGAGACAGGGGTATCACTGAAGCTTTCTTT. This translates into CASSSRDRGITEAFF. The full variable domain, completed using reference TRBV7-9 and TRBJ1-1, is DTGVSQNPRHKITKRGQNVTFRCDPISEHNRLYWYRQTLGQGPEFLTYFQNEAQLEKSRLLSDRFSAERPKGSFSTLEIQRTEQGDSAMYLCASSSRDRGITEAFFGQGTRLTVV.